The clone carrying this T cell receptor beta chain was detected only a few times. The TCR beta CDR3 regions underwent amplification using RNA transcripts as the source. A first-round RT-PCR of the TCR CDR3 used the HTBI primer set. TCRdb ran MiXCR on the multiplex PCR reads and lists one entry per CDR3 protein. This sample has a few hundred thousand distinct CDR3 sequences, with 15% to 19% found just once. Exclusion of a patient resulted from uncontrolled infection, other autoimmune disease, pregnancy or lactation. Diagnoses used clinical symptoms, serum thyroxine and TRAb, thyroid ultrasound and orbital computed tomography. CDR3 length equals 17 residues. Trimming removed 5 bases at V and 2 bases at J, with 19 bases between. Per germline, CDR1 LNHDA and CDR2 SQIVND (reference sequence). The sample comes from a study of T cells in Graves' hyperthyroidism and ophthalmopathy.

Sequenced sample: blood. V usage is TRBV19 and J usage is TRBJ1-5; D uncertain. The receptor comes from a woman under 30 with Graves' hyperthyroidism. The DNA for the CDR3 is TGTGCCAGTAGTCCGGGGAACAGCCTATATGGCAATCAGCCCCAGCATTTT. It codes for CASSPGNSLYGNQPQHF.